This T cell receptor (beta chain) was identified during a study of blood T cell repertoires in COVID-19. In the study overall: In each case, the material was cDNA or gDNA derived from T cells, B-cell-depleted T cells, or PBMCs.

Original handling: Estimates of nucleated cell counts were drawn from the amplification of reference gene primers. The assay was immunoSEQ multiplex PCR, and TCRdb's table has in-frame clones only and misses some. V, J and clone size are those of that table, while D and trimming were read from the DNA. This table holds approximately 97,000 clones, 75% to 95% found once. The CDR3 contains 16 residues. V was clipped by 4 bases and J by 5 bases; unmatched bases: 8. CDR1 and CDR2 from the germline V gene are KGHDR and SFDVKD. This sequence was found in a man aged 18 to 29 with acute or convalescent COVID-19. Sequenced: peripheral blood. The rearrangement joins TRBV24-1 to TRBJ2-1; 9 bases are a match to TRBD1. CDR3 DNA: TGTGCCACCAGTGACCCCGGGACAGGGTCCCACAATGAGCAGTTCTTC. Translation: CATSDPGTGSHNEQFF.